What follows are 29 T cell receptor beta chains derived from one specimen sequenced in a study of control samples from healthy donors and cancer patients. Data came from immunoSEQ multiplex PCR; TCRdb stores just in-frame clones and leaves some out. The sample has 97,000 or so clones, about 91% seen once. Sequencing was performed on blood. Source of these receptors: a woman younger than 35 in good health.

The chain couples TRBV5-1 to TRBJ1-1; tentatively, D is TRBD1 (6 bases). The CDR3 spans 15 residues. Germline V CDR1 and CDR2: SGHRS, YFSETQ. Trimming took off 3 bases at V and 3 bases at J, with 15 bases between the two ends. The CDR3 is CASSSSQGRHTEAFF. The DNA for the CDR3 is TGCGCCAGCAGCTCGAGTCAGGGGAGGCACACTGAAGCTTTCTTT.

The gene calls are TRBV2 and TRBJ1-4, with TRBD1 identical over 11 bases. Germline V gene lookup returns CDR1 SNHLY and CDR2 FYNNEI. V shed 7 bases and J 4 bases; nucleotides not matched to a gene: 8. The length of the CDR3 is 16 residues. The CDR3 loop reads CASISDRGRVNEKLFF. The CDR3 region has the DNA TGTGCCAGCATCTCGGACAGGGGGCGGGTTAATGAAAAACTGTTTTTT.

The V gene is TRBV6-6, the J gene TRBJ1-2, with 7 positions matching TRBD1. Germline loops: CDR1 MNHNY, CDR2 SVGAGI (reference sequence). The CDR3 is 14 amino acids. Trimming at V came to 2 bases and at J to 6 bases, leaving 6 bases not matched to a gene. In nucleotides, the CDR3 is TGTGCCAGCAGTTACCCTGACAGGGAAAATGGCTACACCTTC. Amino acids: CASSYPDRENGYTF.

The V gene is TRBV3-1 (or the pseudogene TRBV3-2), the J gene TRBJ2-2; D is perhaps TRBD1 (6 bases). Germline CDR1 and CDR2: LGHDT and YNNKEL (reference sequence). This CDR3 has 14 amino acids. Trimming took off 4 bases at V and 5 bases at J, with 11 bases between the two ends. As DNA, the CDR3 is TGTGCCAGCAGCCCGGGACACCGAACCGGGGAGCTGTTTTTT. It is translated as CASSPGHRTGELFF.

The chain combines TRBV10-1 with TRBJ1-1; D remains ambiguous. CDR1 is WNHNN and CDR2 is SYGVQD in the germline V gene (reference sequence). Trimming stripped 6 bases from V and 5 bases from J, with 13 bases between. This CDR3 contains 13 residues. The CDR3 is CASRKTQATEAFF. CDR3 in DNA: TGCGCCAGCAGGAAGACCCAGGCAACTGAAGCTTTCTTT.

The chain combines TRBV28 with TRBJ2-1; D possibly corresponds to TRBD2 (7 bases). This CDR3 has 13 amino acids. From germline, CDR1 is MDHEN and CDR2 SYDVKM. V was clipped by 5 bases and J by 7 bases, with 12 bases between them. The CDR3: CASSDRGGNEQFF. CDR3 nucleotides: TGTGCCAGCAGTGATAGGGGGGGGAATGAGCAGTTCTTC.

This clone was seen just once. The V and J genes are TRBV19 and TRBJ2-5; tentatively, D is TRBD1 or TRBD2 (6 bases each). Between the trimmed V and J ends, which lost 7 bases and 3 bases, there was a span of 12 bases. Germline assignment: CDR1 LNHDA and CDR2 SQIVND (reference sequence). There are 13 residues in the CDR3. The CDR3 DNA reads TGTGCCAGTACCCAGAGGGGGGAAGAGACCCAGTACTTC. It specifies CASTQRGEETQYF.

The V and J genes are TRBV2 and TRBJ2-3, with D hard to call. The CDR3 consists of 13 residues. The germline V gene has CDR1 SNHLY and CDR2 FYNNEI. The germline V and J ends were trimmed by 4 bases and 2 bases, with 7 bases remaining between them. The CDR3 here is CASSVRDTDTQYF. The CDR3 nucleotides read TGTGCCAGCAGTGTGCGCGACACAGATACGCAGTATTTT.

This sequence joins TRBV5-6 and TRBJ2-3; 10 nucleotides line up with TRBD2. V was pared by 2 bases and J by 1 base, with 7 bases of the junction left unmatched. This CDR3 is 17 amino acids long. Germline values: CDR1 SGHDT, CDR2 YYEEEE. The CDR3 DNA reads TGTGCCAGCAGCTTCCTAGCGGGGGCCGGGGGCACAGATACGCAGTATTTT. Its protein is CASSFLAGAGGTDTQYF.

The chain employs TRBV6-5 and TRBJ2-2; 9 positions match TRBD1. CDR1 and CDR2 from the germline V gene are MNHEY and SVGAGI. There are 14 residues in the CDR3. V shed 8 bases, J shed 5 bases, and the junction held 6 bases outside the gene matches. The CDR3 region is CASGDRVKTGELFF. As DNA, the CDR3 is TGTGCCAGCGGGGACAGGGTTAAAACCGGGGAGCTGTTTTTT.

The rearrangement uses TRBV2 and TRBJ1-2; D gene unclear. The CDR3 totals 16 residues. Between the trimmed V and J ends, which lost 2 bases and 4 bases, there was a span of 17 bases. The germline CDR1 and CDR2 sequences are SNHLY and FYNNEI. The CDR3 here is CASSEIYARTGYGYTF. CDR3 coding DNA: TGTGCCAGCAGTGAAATTTACGCGAGGACCGGCTATGGCTACACCTTC.

CDR3 in amino acids: CASSLGRAYYGYTF. As DNA, the CDR3 is TGTGCCAGCAGCTTGGGTAGGGCCTACTATGGCTACACCTTC. J is TRBJ1-2 and V is TRBV5-8, with no clear D. The CDR3 totals 14 residues. From germline, CDR1 is SGHTS and CDR2 YDEGEE. V lost 0 bases and J lost 3, with 9 bases in between.

The chain employs TRBV6-5 and TRBJ1-3; D gene unclear. V lost 7 bases to trimming and J lost 3 bases, with 10 bases between them. The CDR3 length is 13 residues. CDR1 MNHEY and CDR2 SVGAGI come from the germline V gene. The CDR3 coding sequence is TGTGCCAGCATGACCAGAGTTGGAAACACCATATATTTT. Translated, it gives CASMTRVGNTIYF.

By frequency in the sample, this clone is medium-sized. J is TRBJ2-1 and V is TRBV27; perhaps TRBD2 as D (6 bases). The V end was cut by 2 bases, the J end by 8 bases, with 16 bases between. The CDR3 sequence is 15 residues long. CDR1 and CDR2 from the germline V gene are MNHEY and SMNVEV (reference sequence). This CDR3 is CASSLHLRGLDEQFF. The DNA of the CDR3 is TGTGCCAGCAGTTTACATTTGCGGGGTCTCGATGAGCAGTTCTTC.

This chain uses TRBV5-4 with TRBJ2-1; D is unresolved. Trimming took off 4 bases at V and 8 bases at J, with 16 bases between the two ends. Germline CDR1 is SGHNT and CDR2 is YYREEE (reference sequence). The CDR3 loop spans 14 amino acids. The CDR3 sequence: CASSHRGIRDEQFF. CDR3 nucleotide sequence: TGTGCCAGCAGCCACCGTGGGATTCGAGATGAGCAGTTCTTC.

This chain uses TRBV28 with TRBJ2-7; TRBD2 agrees at 7 bases. Germline V CDR1 and CDR2: MDHEN, SYDVKM. Trimming at V came to 4 bases and at J to 6 bases, leaving 0 bases not matched to a gene. The CDR3 spans 11 residues. The CDR3 is CASSWGGEQYF. CDR3 nucleotides: TGTGCCAGCAGTTGGGGGGGCGAGCAGTACTTC.

Here the CDR3 reads CASSFGDRGYQETQYF. CDR3 in DNA: TGTGCCAGCAGCTTCGGCGACAGGGGGTACCAAGAGACCCAGTACTTC. The rearrangement joins TRBV7-3 to TRBJ2-5, with 9 nucleotides matching TRBD1. The germline gives CDR1 SGHTA, CDR2 FQGTGA. Trimming removed 3 bases from V and 0 bases from J; junction bases left unmatched: 5. The CDR3 has 16 residues.

The V call is TRBV6-2 or TRBV6-3, the J call TRBJ2-1, with D unclear. Per the germline V gene, CDR1 is MNHEY and CDR2 is SVGEGT. Trimming took 0 bases from V and 0 from J, leaving 9 bases between them. CDR3 size: 16 residues. The CDR3 region has the DNA TGTGCCAGCAGTTACTCGAGTAGACACTCCTACAATGAGCAGTTCTTC. Translation gives CASSYSSRHSYNEQFF.

This chain connects TRBV19 to TRBJ1-3; no clear D gene. The V end was cut by 2 bases, the J end by 2 bases, with 7 bases between. This CDR3 contains 14 residues. Germline V gives CDR1 LNHDA, CDR2 SQIVND (reference sequence). CDR3 in amino acids: CASSISSTGNTIYF. The CDR3 DNA reads TGTGCCAGTAGTATAAGTTCTACTGGAAACACCATATATTTT. Full variable domain (remainder filled in from reference TRBV19 and TRBJ1-3): DGGITQSPKYLFRKEGQNVTLSCEQNLNHDAMYWYRQDPGQGLRLIYYSQIVNDFQKGDIAEGYSVSREKKESFPLTVTSAQKNPTAFYLCASSISSTGNTIYFGEGSWLTVV.

V gene TRBV24-1 combines with J gene TRBJ2-1; D not resolved. The V gene lost 4 bases and the J gene lost 7 bases, with 10 bases spanning the gap. This CDR3 comprises 13 residues. Per the germline V gene, CDR1 is KGHDR and CDR2 is SFDVKD. The CDR3 reads CATSDRIGNEQFF. CDR3 DNA sequence: TGTGCCACCAGTGACAGAATTGGGAATGAGCAGTTCTTC.

The chain recombines TRBV19 with TRBJ1-5; perhaps TRBD1 as D (5 bases). The V gene lost 4 bases and the J gene lost 0 bases, with 7 bases spanning the gap. The CDR3 totals 14 residues. Per germline, CDR1 LNHDA and CDR2 SQIVND (reference sequence). This CDR3 reads CASSRTFSNQPQHF. The CDR3 DNA sequence: TGTGCCAGTAGTAGGACATTTAGCAATCAGCCCCAGCATTTT.

The chain employs TRBV19 and TRBJ2-7; no clear D gene. From germline, CDR1 is LNHDA and CDR2 SQIVND (reference sequence). The CDR3 is made up of 13 amino acids. The ends were cut back, 4 bases at V and 7 bases at J, with 14 bases in the middle. Here the CDR3 DNA reads TGTGCCAGTAGTACTAGGGCCAGCTGGGAGCAGTACTTC. Amino acid sequence: CASSTRASWEQYF.

The genes are TRBV24-1 and TRBJ2-3; no clear D gene. Germline V gene lookup returns CDR1 KGHDR and CDR2 SFDVKD. Between the trimmed V and J ends, which lost 2 bases and 9 bases, there was a span of 11 bases. The CDR3 consists of 13 residues. CDR3 protein: CATSDWRTKTQYF. DNA of the CDR3: TGTGCCACCAGTGATTGGCGGACGAAGACGCAGTATTTT.

CDR3 protein: CASSYPPLGTGGGELFF. The CDR3 coding sequence is TGCGCCAGCAGCTACCCCCCGCTGGGGACGGGTGGCGGGGAGCTGTTTTTT. The chain joins TRBV5-1 to TRBJ2-2, with D perhaps assigned TRBD1 or TRBD2 (5 bases each). The CDR3 consists of 17 residues. From germline, CDR1 is SGHRS and CDR2 YFSETQ. V lost 3 bases and J lost 7, with 22 bases in between.

This clone occurred once. V gene TRBV2 combines with J gene TRBJ1-4; D call uncertain. Trimming removed 5 bases from V and 4 bases from J, with 11 bases in between. The CDR3 is 14 residues long. The germline V gene has CDR1 SNHLY and CDR2 FYNNEI. The CDR3 nucleotides read TGTGCCAGCAGTTTAGTTCCTATTAATGAAAAACTGTTTTTT. This encodes CASSLVPINEKLFF.

The chain has TRBV24-1 and TRBJ2-7, with D possibly TRBD2 on 6 matching bases. Per the germline V gene, CDR1 is KGHDR and CDR2 is SFDVKD. Trimming removed 4 bases from V and 0 bases from J, with 15 bases in between. This CDR3 has 16 amino acids. The CDR3 spells CATSDPGSGSSYEQYF. The CDR3, as DNA: TGTGCCACCAGTGACCCCGGCAGCGGGTCCTCCTACGAGCAGTACTTC.

The chain carries TRBV2 and TRBJ2-7, with D maybe TRBD1 (5 bases). The CDR3 is 12 residues long. V was shortened by 4 bases and J by 3 bases, with 7 bases between the two germline ends. Per the germline V gene, CDR1 is SNHLY and CDR2 is FYNNEI. The CDR3 loop is CASSAGFYEQYF. DNA for the CDR3: TGTGCCAGCAGTGCAGGGTTCTACGAGCAGTACTTC.

The genes are TRBV2 and TRBJ1-4; D unclear. This CDR3 is 16 amino acids long. Trimming stripped 5 bases from V and 0 bases from J, with 13 bases between. CDR1 is SNHLY, CDR2 FYNNEI, per germline. CDR3 coding DNA: TGTGCCAGCAGTTGGCTTGACATTGCAACTAATGAAAAACTGTTTTTT. Translating it yields CASSWLDIATNEKLFF. Supplemented by reference TRBV2 and TRBJ1-4, the full variable domain reads EPEVTQTPSHQVTQMGQEVILRCVPISNHLYFYWYRQILGQKVEFLVSFYNNEISEKSEIFDDQFSVERPDGSNFTLKIRSTKLEDSAMYFCASSWLDIATNEKLFFGSGTQLSVL.

The DNA of the CDR3 is TGTGCCTGGATCGATTTCGGACAGGTGAATTCACCCCTCCACTTT. Translation: CAWIDFGQVNSPLHF. V and J are TRBV30 and TRBJ1-6; 7 bases fit TRBD1. Germline V gene data show CDR1 as GTSNPN and CDR2 as SVGIG (reference sequence). Losses at the gene ends were 4 bases for V and 7 bases for J; bases not matched to a gene: 10. This CDR3 region has 15 residues. The full variable domain, in which reference TRBV30 and TRBJ1-6 provide the parts outside the CDR3, is SQTIHQWPATLVQPVGSPLSLECTVEGTSNPNLYWYRQAAGRGLQLLFYSVGIGQISSEVPQNLSASRPQDRQFILSSKKLLLSDSGFYLCAWIDFGQVNSPLHFGNGTRLTVT.